These T cell receptor beta chains were read from a single sample in a study of cytomegalovirus exposure and HLA in healthy donors. Clones were sequenced by immunoSEQ multiplex PCR, and TCRdb holds only the in-frame ones, with some missing. This sample carries approximately 91,000 clones, about two thirds of them seen once, and the ten largest clones take around 2%. Material for sequencing was PBMCs. The source of these receptors is a human donor in good health. The CDR3 runs from the conserved cysteine through the conserved F or W. The order of the fields is V gene, clone size, D gene, J gene, CDR3 DNA, CDR3 protein. D genes are given only for firm matches. Size is stated for part of the rows, as once, few or many counts, or as a class when the clone is expanded.

TRBV11-2,.,.,TRBJ1-5,TGTGCCAGCAGCTTAAATCAGGGTGGGCAGCCCCAGCATTTT,CASSLNQGGQPQHF
TRBV5-1,.,.,TRBJ2-3,TGCGCCAGCAGCTTAGGGGGACCTAGCACAGATACGCAGTATTTT,CASSLGGPSTDTQYF
TRBV6-5,.,TRBD1,TRBJ1-1,TGTGCCAGCAGTTACTCCCTGGACAGGGTGGGTACTGAAGCTTTCTTT,CASSYSLDRVGTEAFF
TRBV6-5,.,.,TRBJ2-5,TGTGCCAGCAGTTACTCGGCGGCCCGAAAAGAGACCCAGTACTTC,CASSYSAARKETQYF
TRBV2,few,.,TRBJ1-2,TGTGCCAGCAGTGAAGGGACAAACTATGGCTACACCTTC,CASSEGTNYGYTF
TRBV7-2,.,.,TRBJ2-1,TGTGCCAGCAGCTTAGGGGCCCTCTACAATGAGCAGTTCTTC,CASSLGALYNEQFF
TRBV29-1,.,.,TRBJ1-1,TGCAGCGGGGGACTGGGGAGTGAAGCTTTCTTT,CSGGLGSEAFF
TRBV4-3,.,TRBD1,TRBJ2-7,TGCGCCAGCAGCCAAGCCGCGACAGGGGTCTACGAGCAGTACTTC,CASSQAATGVYEQYF
TRBV29-1,once,.,TRBJ2-5,TGCAGCGTTGATGAGGGGGGGGAGACCCAGTACTTC,CSVDEGGETQYF
TRBV5-1,few,.,TRBJ1-1,TGCGCCAGCAGCTCACCTCGTGGTGGGGCGCGGGGAAACACTGAAGCTTTCTTT,CASSSPRGGARGNTEAFF
TRBV6-5,.,.,TRBJ1-1,TGTGCCAGCAGTAGACGGGACACGAACACTGAAGCTTTCTTT,CASSRRDTNTEAFF
TRBV9,.,TRBD1,TRBJ2-2,TGTGCCAGCAGCGTAGCTACAGGGACAGCCACCGGGGAGCTGTTTTTT,CASSVATGTATGELFF
TRBV9,.,TRBD2,TRBJ2-2,TGTGCCAGCAGCGTAGGGCTAGCGGGGTCTACCGGGGAGCTGTTTTTT,CASSVGLAGSTGELFF
TRBV5-5,.,.,TRBJ2-7,TGTGCCAGCAGCTGGACAGACTACGAGCAGTACTTC,CASSWTDYEQYF
TRBV5-1,.,TRBD1,TRBJ2-2,TGCGCCAGCAGCTTGCAGACAGGGTACACCGGGGAGCTGTTTTTT,CASSLQTGYTGELFF
TRBV4-1,.,TRBD1,TRBJ2-1,TGCGCCAGCAGCCCTCGGGACAGACTCAATGAGCAGTTCTTC,CASSPRDRLNEQFF
TRBV6-1,.,TRBD1,TRBJ1-5,TGTGCCAGCAGTGAAAAGTACGGGACAGCATTTGTGACGGCCCAGCATTTT,CASSEKYGTAFVTAQHF
TRBV27,.,.,TRBJ1-1,TGTGCCAGCAGTTCCTGGGGCAGGAACACTGAAGCTTTCTTT,CASSSWGRNTEAFF
TRBV30,.,.,TRBJ1-4,TGTGCCTGGACGAAGGGCGGGGATAATGAAAAACTGTTTTTT,CAWTKGGDNEKLFF
TRBV7-9,few,TRBD1,TRBJ2-2,TGTGCCAGCCACTTCCCACTCACAGGGGATACCGGGGAGCTGTTTTTT,CASHFPLTGDTGELFF
TRBV7-3,.,.,TRBJ1-6,TGTGCCAGCAGCCCCGGACTGACCAATTCACCCCTCCACTTT,CASSPGLTNSPLHF
TRBV27,.,.,TRBJ1-4,TGTGCCAGCAGTTTAAAGAACAGGGTGACGATGGGTGAAAAACTGTTTTTT,CASSLKNRVTMGEKLFF
TRBV13,.,TRBD1,TRBJ1-3,TGTGCCAGCAGCGCCGGACAGGGGCCCCGGTCCGGAAACACCATATATTTT,CASSAGQGPRSGNTIYF
TRBV5-4,.,.,TRBJ2-7,TGTGCCAGCAGCTTGGACAGGGCCTACGAGCAGTACTTC,CASSLDRAYEQYF
TRBV2,.,TRBD1,TRBJ1-1,TGTGCCAGCAGGAAGGGACAGGGGGTGGTCACTGAAGCTTTCTTT,CASRKGQGVVTEAFF
TRBV29-1,.,TRBD1,TRBJ1-1,TGCAGCGTTGTAGGGGATTCCCCCCAGACAGGGCCGGCAATCCTGAACACTGAAGCTTTCTTT,CSVVGDSPQTGPAILNTEAFF
TRBV10-3,.,TRBD1,TRBJ2-6,TGTGCCATTGGTCAGGGGGCCCCTGGGGCCAACGTCCTGACTTTC,CAIGQGAPGANVLTF
TRBV7-2,.,TRBD2,TRBJ2-7,TGTGCCAGCAGCCGACTAGCGGGGGGCCACGAGCAGTACTTC,CASSRLAGGHEQYF